Listed below are T cell receptor beta chains from one sample, sequenced in a study of beta chain features in type 1 diabetes. TCRdb keeps only in-frame clones here, not all; method: immunoSEQ multiplex PCR. The sample holds roughly 400,000 clones, around 9.6% seen once. Sequencing input: central memory CD4+ T cells from blood. All receptors derive from a man younger than 45 with type 1 diabetes. The CDR3 runs from the conserved cysteine through the conserved F or W. A D gene is named only where the DNA matches it firmly. Clone size, where shown, is once, few, many, or a class for clones that have expanded.

CDR3 length | D gene | J gene | clone size | V gene | CDR3 DNA | CDR3 protein
15 | . | TRBJ2-7 | . | TRBV21-1 | TGTGCCAGCAGCAAAGACCGGGGACGGGCCTACGAGCAGTACTTC | CASSKDRGRAYEQYF
12 | . | TRBJ2-7 | few | TRBV6-5 | TGTGCCAGCAGGAAACAGGGCTACGAGCAGTACTTC | CASRKQGYEQYF
15 | . | TRBJ1-2 | . | TRBV25-1 | TGTGCCAGCAGTGAATCTCTAGAAACCAACTATGGCTACACCTTC | CASSESLETNYGYTF
16 | . | TRBJ2-5 | few | TRBV5-1 | TGCGCCAGCAGCTTGGCCCAGGATTTGAGACGAGAGACCCAGTACTTC | CASSLAQDLRRETQYF
12 | . | TRBJ2-7 | many | TRBV18 | TGTGCCAGCTCACATACTATCTACGAGCAGTACTTC | CASSHTIYEQYF
12 | . | TRBJ1-2 | . | TRBV27 | TGTGCCAGCAGCAGGTCGGGGTATGGCTACACCTTC | CASSRSGYGYTF
17 | . | TRBJ2-3 | . | TRBV6-4 | TGTGCCAGCAGTGACAGTGAGAGGCCCTATAACACAGATACGCAGTATTTT | CASSDSERPYNTDTQYF
17 | TRBD1 | TRBJ2-3 | few | TRBV5-5 | TGTGCCAGCAGCTTTACCGTGGGGACAGGGGCTATAGGTACGCAGTATTTT | CASSFTVGTGAIGTQYF
15 | . | TRBJ2-1 | . | TRBV6-5 | TGTGCCAGCAGTTACTGGGACACAGGTAACAATGAGCAGTTCTTC | CASSYWDTGNNEQFF
10 | . | TRBJ2-1 | . | TRBV2 | TGTGCCAGCAGACTGGGACTGCAGTTCTTC | CASRLGLQFF
14 | . | TRBJ2-3 | many | TRBV7-8 | TGTGCCAGCAGCTTAGTTAAGGGGGCAGATACGCAGTATTTT | CASSLVKGADTQYF
15 | . | TRBJ1-5 | few | TRBV27 | TGTGCCAGCAGTTTATCGGCCCATGGCAATCAGCCCCAGCATTTT | CASSLSAHGNQPQHF
12 | TRBD2 | TRBJ2-7 | . | TRBV11-1 | TGTGCCAGCGGGCGGGAGACCTACGAGCAGTACTTC | CASGRETYEQYF
13 | TRBD1 | TRBJ1-1 | few | TRBV2 | TGTGCCAGCTCTCGGGACAGTCTCACTGAAGCTTTCTTT | CASSRDSLTEAFF
15 | TRBD2 | TRBJ2-7 | few | TRBV10-1 | TGCGCCAGCAGCGCCGGGACTAGCGAATCCTACGAGCAGTACTTC | CASSAGTSESYEQYF
15 | TRBD2 | TRBJ2-5 | few | TRBV11-2 | TGTGCCAGCAGCTTGGGAGGGTCGGGAGCAGAGACCCAGTACTTC | CASSLGGSGAETQYF
14 | . | TRBJ1-3 | . | TRBV7-3 | TGTGCCAGCAGCTTAACGGGGGTTGGAAACACCATATATTTT | CASSLTGVGNTIYF